The TCR beta chain described here comes from a study of a mutant IDH1 vaccine in newly diagnosed glioma. Overall study context: Vaccines began 4-6 weeks after radiotherapy alone, or with temozolomide cycles. Therapy received beforehand was radiotherapy, temozolomide, or both, with most patients given both. Study observations and caveats: Vaccine-induced immune responses occurred in 90% to 95% of patients.

As for time point: week 23, last vaccination. Doses consisted of 300 ug of mutant IDH1 20-mer peptide each, paired with topical imiquimod. The ends lost 6 bases at V and 9 bases at J; junction bases unmatched: 11. Germline CDR1 reads SGHTA; CDR2 reads FQGNSA. This CDR3 spans 14 amino acids. Profiling relied on immunoSEQ multiplex PCR, and the TCRdb table lists in-frame clones only, not all of them. The repertoire holds about 43,000 clones, with approximately 84% as singletons. Details on this clone: Its antigen is as yet unknown.

The chain links TRBV7-2 to TRBJ2-7; 10 positions match TRBD2. This specimen was PBMCs, taken from a glioma patient whose treatment included an IDH1 peptide vaccine. The sequence derives from a woman between 18 and 29 years old with glioma. Some clones in this sample may be carry-over from other donors' samples. The CDR3 spells CASRPAGGPGGQYF. DNA for the CDR3: TGTGCCAGCAGGCCAGCGGGAGGGCCGGGCGGGCAGTACTTC. Full variable domain (outside the CDR3, taken from reference TRBV7-2 and TRBJ2-7): GAGVSQSPSNKVTEKGKDVELRCDPISGHTALYWYRQSLGQGLEFLIYFQGNSAPDKSGLPSDRFSAERTGGSVSTLTIQRTQQEDSAVYLCASRPAGGPGGQYFGPGTRLTVT.